The sequence of this T cell receptor (beta chain) was determined in a study of T cell responses to AZD1222 COVID-19 vaccine. Findings of the study overall: Researchers took repertoire samples only after the peak T cell response had come.

Measured with immunoSEQ multiplex PCR; TCRdb has only the in-frame clones, and not every one. The sample shows some 120,000 clones, 85% to 90% of them seen only once. As regards this clone: Antigen: not known.

Germline V gene lookup returns CDR1 SGHVS and CDR2 FNYEAQ. V was trimmed by 3 bases and J by 6 bases, leaving 11 bases between them. The CDR3 has 14 amino acids. The sequences come from peripheral blood, collected on day 0 of AZD1222 vaccination. This TCR came from an adult in good health. The chain combines TRBV7-6 with TRBJ1-4; D call uncertain. The chain's CDR3 is CASSFRPTDEKLFF. The CDR3 region has the DNA TGTGCCAGCAGCTTCAGACCGACCGATGAAAAACTGTTTTTT.